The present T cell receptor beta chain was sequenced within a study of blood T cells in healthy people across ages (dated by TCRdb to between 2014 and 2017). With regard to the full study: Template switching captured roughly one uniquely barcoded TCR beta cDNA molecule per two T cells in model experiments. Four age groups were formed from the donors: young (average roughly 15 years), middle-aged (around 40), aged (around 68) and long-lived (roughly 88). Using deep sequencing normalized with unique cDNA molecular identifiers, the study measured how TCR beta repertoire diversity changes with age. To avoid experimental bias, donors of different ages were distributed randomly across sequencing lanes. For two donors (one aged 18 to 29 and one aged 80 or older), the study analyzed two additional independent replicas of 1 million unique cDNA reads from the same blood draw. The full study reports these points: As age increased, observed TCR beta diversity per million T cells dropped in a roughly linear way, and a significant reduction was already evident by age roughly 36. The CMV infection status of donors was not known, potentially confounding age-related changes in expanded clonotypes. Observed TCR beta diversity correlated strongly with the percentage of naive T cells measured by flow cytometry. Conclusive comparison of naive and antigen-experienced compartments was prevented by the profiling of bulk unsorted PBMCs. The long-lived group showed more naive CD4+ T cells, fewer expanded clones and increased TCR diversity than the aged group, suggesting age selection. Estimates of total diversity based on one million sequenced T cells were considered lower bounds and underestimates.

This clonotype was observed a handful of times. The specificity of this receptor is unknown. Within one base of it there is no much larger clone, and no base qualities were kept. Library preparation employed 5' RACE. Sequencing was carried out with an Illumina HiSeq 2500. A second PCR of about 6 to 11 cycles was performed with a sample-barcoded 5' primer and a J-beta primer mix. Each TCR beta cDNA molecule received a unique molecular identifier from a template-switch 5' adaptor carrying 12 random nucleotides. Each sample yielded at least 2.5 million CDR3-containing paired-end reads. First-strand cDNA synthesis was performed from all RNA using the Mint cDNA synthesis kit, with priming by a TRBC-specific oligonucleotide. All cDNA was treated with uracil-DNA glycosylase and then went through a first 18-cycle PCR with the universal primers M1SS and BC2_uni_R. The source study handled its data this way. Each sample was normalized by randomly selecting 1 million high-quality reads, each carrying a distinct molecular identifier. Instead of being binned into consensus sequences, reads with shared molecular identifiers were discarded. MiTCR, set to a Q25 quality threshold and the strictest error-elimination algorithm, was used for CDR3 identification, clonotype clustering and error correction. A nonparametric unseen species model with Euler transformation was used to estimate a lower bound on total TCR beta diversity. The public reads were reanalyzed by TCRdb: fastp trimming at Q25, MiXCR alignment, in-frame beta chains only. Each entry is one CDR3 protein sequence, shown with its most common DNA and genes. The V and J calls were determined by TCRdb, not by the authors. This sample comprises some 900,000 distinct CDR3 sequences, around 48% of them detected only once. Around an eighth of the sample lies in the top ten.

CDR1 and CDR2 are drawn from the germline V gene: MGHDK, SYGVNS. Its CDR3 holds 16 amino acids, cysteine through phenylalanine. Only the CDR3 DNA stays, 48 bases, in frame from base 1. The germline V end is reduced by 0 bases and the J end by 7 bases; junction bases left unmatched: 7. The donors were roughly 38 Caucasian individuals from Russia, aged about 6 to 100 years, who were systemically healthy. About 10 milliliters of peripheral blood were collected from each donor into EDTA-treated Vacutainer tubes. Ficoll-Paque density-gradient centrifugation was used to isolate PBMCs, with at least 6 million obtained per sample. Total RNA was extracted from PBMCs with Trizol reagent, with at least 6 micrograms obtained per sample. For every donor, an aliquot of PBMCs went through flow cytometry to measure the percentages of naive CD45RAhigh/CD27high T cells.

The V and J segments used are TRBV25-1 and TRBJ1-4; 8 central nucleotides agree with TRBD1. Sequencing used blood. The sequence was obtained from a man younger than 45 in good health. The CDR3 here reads CASSEYRAGGGEKLFF. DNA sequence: TGTGCCAGCAGTGAATATCGCGCAGGGGGCGGTGAAAAACTGTTTTTT.